The 24 T cell receptor beta chains below were found in one sample sequenced in a study of regulatory T cells in long-lasting Graves disease. Documented time point: persistent/refractory GD, antithyroid drugs over 5 years with positive TRAb. Following extraction of RNA from PBMCs, that RNA was used to make the TCR library. In building TCR beta libraries, iRepertoire HTBI primers were used together with Arm-PCR of CDR3 regions. In TCRdb, the multiplex PCR reads were re-called with MiXCR into one record per CDR3 protein. The sample yields 300,000 or so distinct CDR3 sequences, around a fifth seen once. The sample in question was peripheral blood mononuclear cells (PBMCs), obtained when the disease was refractory, from a patient treated with antithyroid drugs. Receptor source: a female donor with Graves disease.

This clonotype was seen ten or more times. The gene calls are TRBV29-1 and TRBJ1-1, with TRBD1 as a possible D gene (5 bases). This CDR3 has 13 residues. The germline V gene has CDR1 SQVTM and CDR2 ANQGSEA. The V gene lost 6 bases and the J gene lost 3 bases, with 14 bases spanning the gap. CDR3 sequence: CSVHGGPDTEAFF. The CDR3 region has the DNA TGCAGCGTCCACGGGGGTCCCGACACTGAAGCTTTCTTT.

The CDR3 region has the DNA TGTGCCAGCAGTTTGGGCTGGGACGGGACCGGGGAGCTGTTTTTT. It yields the protein CASSLGWDGTGELFF. The chain links TRBV28 to TRBJ2-2; D possibly matches TRBD1 or TRBD2 (5 bases each). The ends were cut back, 3 bases at V and 5 bases at J, with 13 bases in the middle. Germline CDR1 and CDR2: MDHEN and SYDVKM. This CDR3 has 15 amino acids.

The chain joins TRBV6-5 to TRBJ2-7, with TRBD2 as a possible D gene (6 bases). The CDR3 totals 14 residues. V was trimmed by 2 bases and J by 6 bases, leaving 14 bases between them. From germline, CDR1 is MNHEY and CDR2 SVGAGI. Here the CDR3 DNA reads TGTGCCAGCAGTTACAGCCCGACTAGAGGCGAGCAGTACTTC. It yields the protein CASSYSPTRGEQYF.

The table lists this clonotype with a few counts. The rearrangement uses TRBV6-1 and TRBJ1-5; D unresolved. CDR1 is MNHNS, CDR2 SASEGT, per germline. The CDR3 totals 12 residues. V dropped 6 bases and J dropped 4 bases, with 7 bases sitting between them. The CDR3: CASRPQNQPQHF. The CDR3 region has the DNA TGTGCCAGCAGACCCCAAAATCAGCCCCAGCATTTT.

This clonotype showed up many times. The V gene is TRBV11-1, the J gene TRBJ2-7, with TRBD1 identical over 7 bases. CDR1 is SGHAT, CDR2 FQDESV, per germline (reference sequence). This CDR3 contains 14 residues. V was pared by 5 bases and J by 2 bases, with 6 bases of the junction left unmatched. The CDR3, as DNA: TGTGCCAGCAGCCCCGACAGGGCACCCTACGAGCAGTACTTC. Translation gives CASSPDRAPYEQYF.

Notes on this clonotype: The junction does not match germline at one end; this may be a read error. The chain is built from TRBV7-9 and TRBJ2-7; possibly TRBD1 for D (5 bases). CDR3 length equals 14 residues. Germline CDR1 SEHNR, CDR2 FQNEAQ (reference sequence). The CDR3, as DNA: TGCGCCAGCAGCTTGTTAGGGGTAGGCTACGAGCAGTACTTC. Residues: CASSLLGVGYEQYF.

This clonotype was seen only once. The chain is built from TRBV7-8 and TRBJ2-7; D unclear. CDR1 is SGHVS and CDR2 is FQNEAQ in the germline V gene. Trimming removed 5 bases from V and 4 bases from J, with 9 bases in between. The CDR3 is 12 residues long. The CDR3 region has the DNA TGTGCCAGCAGCACAAACAGTTACGAGCAGTACTTC. Its protein product is CASSTNSYEQYF.

In its sample, this clonotype was seen a few times. The J gene is TRBJ2-7, the V gene TRBV7-9; D is perhaps TRBD1 or TRBD2 (5 bases each). The V gene lost 5 bases and the J gene lost 5 bases, with 19 bases spanning the gap. The CDR3 consists of 15 residues. Germline CDR1 is SEHNR and CDR2 is FQNEAQ (reference sequence). The CDR3 DNA is TGTGCCAGCAGCCTCAGGGTCCGGGATCTTGACGAGCAGTACTTC. It codes for CASSLRVRDLDEQYF.

This clonotype was observed many times. The rearrangement links TRBV7-2 to TRBJ2-5, with D unclear. The CDR3 sequence is 14 residues long. Germline assignment: CDR1 SGHTA and CDR2 FQGNSA. Trimming removed 5 bases from V and 1 base from J, with 11 bases in between. Written as DNA, the CDR3 is TGTGCCAGCAGCCCGTACGGCCCCCAAGAGACCCAGTACTTC. Its protein product is CASSPYGPQETQYF.

In this sample, this clonotype turned up a few times. V usage is TRBV24-1 and J usage is TRBJ1-5, with D unresolved. Trimming took 4 bases from V and 0 from J, leaving 9 bases between them. Germline CDR1 KGHDR, CDR2 SFDVKD. The CDR3 totals 15 residues. CDR3 loop: CATSEGRYSNQPQHF. CDR3 nucleotides: TGTGCCACCAGTGAAGGACGTTATAGCAATCAGCCCCAGCATTTT.

This clonotype was counted a few times. CDR3 nucleotide sequence: TGTGCCAGCAGCGTAGACGTCCGGTCGGCTTTCACCTTC. It yields the protein CASSVDVRSAFTF. V is TRBV9 and J is TRBJ1-2; no clear D gene. CDR1 and CDR2 from the germline V gene are SGDLS and YYNGEE. The CDR3 has 13 residues. V lost 0 bases and J 13 bases, leaving 16 bases between the germline ends.

At least ten counts were recorded for this clonotype. V and J are TRBV18 and TRBJ1-1; a weak D match, TRBD1 (5 bases). Per germline, CDR1 KGHSH and CDR2 LQKENI. Trimming took off 4 bases at V and 0 bases at J, with 12 bases between the two ends. The CDR3 is 15 residues long. The CDR3 sequence: CASSLGGNMNTEAFF. CDR3 DNA sequence: TGTGCCAGCTCACTTGGGGGGAACATGAACACTGAAGCTTTCTTT.

A single count supports this clonotype. This chain links TRBV20-1 with TRBJ2-1; D possibly matches TRBD1 or TRBD2 (6 bases each). The CDR3 consists of 13 residues. In germline, CDR1 is DFQATT, CDR2 SNEGSKA (reference sequence). The ends were cut back, 3 bases at V and 4 bases at J, with 10 bases in the middle. In DNA, the CDR3 is TGCAGTGCTAGCGGGGGCCTTTACAATGAGCAGTTCTTC. Translation: CSASGGLYNEQFF.

This clonotype has just a few counts. This rearrangement joins TRBV6-1 to TRBJ2-5; D ambiguous. This CDR3 contains 20 residues. Trimming took 6 bases from V and 0 from J, leaving 29 bases between them. The germline gives CDR1 MNHNS, CDR2 SASEGT. CDR3: CASSRLAKQVEGIYQETQYF. The CDR3 bases are TGTGCCAGCAGCCGACTGGCCAAGCAGGTGGAAGGGATCTACCAAGAGACCCAGTACTTC.

The chain uses TRBV24-1 and TRBJ1-4; TRBD1 matches 8 bases. Germline V CDR1 and CDR2: KGHDR, SFDVKD. Trimming removed 8 bases from V and 1 base from J; junction bases left unmatched: 11. The CDR3 extends over 17 amino acids. CDR3 sequence (DNA): TGTGCCACCACTATCAGGGGGCGCGGTCAAACTAATGAAAAACTGTTTTTT. It encodes CATTIRGRGQTNEKLFF.

This sequence joins TRBV30 and TRBJ2-7; 7 positions agree with TRBD1. V was pared by 4 bases and J by 2 bases, with 11 bases of the junction left unmatched. This CDR3 region has 15 residues. CDR1 is GTSNPN, CDR2 SVGIG, per germline (reference sequence). The CDR3: CAWTSKTGLAYEQYF. CDR3 sequence (DNA): TGTGCCTGGACCTCAAAGACAGGGCTTGCCTACGAGCAGTACTTC.

This clonotype was picked up many times. The chain is built from TRBV5-1 and TRBJ2-7; possible D gene TRBD2, 5 bases. This CDR3 is built from 16 residues. V was clipped by 0 bases and J by 3 bases, with 16 bases between them. Germline CDR1 is SGHRS and CDR2 is YFSETQ. The CDR3 spells CASSLAWSSPIYEQYF. The CDR3 nucleotides are TGCGCCAGCAGCTTGGCGTGGTCTAGCCCGATCTACGAGCAGTACTTC.

V usage is TRBV5-1 and J usage is TRBJ1-6, with D perhaps TRBD1 (6 bases). CDR3 length: 15 amino acids. Trimming left V 4 bases short and J 13 bases short, with 21 bases between. CDR1 SGHRS and CDR2 YFSETQ come from the germline V gene. CDR3 nucleotides: TGCGCCAGCAGCGGGGGGGCGGGGGGCGCGTCCCCCCTCCACTTT. It is translated as CASSGGAGGASPLHF.

The sample holds many counts of this clonotype. The V and J genes are TRBV6-1 and TRBJ1-2, with D maybe TRBD1 (5 bases). Germline CDR1 is MNHNS and CDR2 is SASEGT. Between the trimmed V and J ends, which lost 5 bases and 1 base, there was a span of 11 bases. The CDR3 runs to 14 residues. In DNA form, the CDR3 reads TGTGCCAGCAGTCAGTTCGGGGGTAACTATGGCTACACCTTC. It yields the protein CASSQFGGNYGYTF.

There are a few counts of this clonotype. This rearrangement joins TRBV2 to TRBJ2-1; 7 positions match TRBD1. Per germline, CDR1 SNHLY and CDR2 FYNNEI. The junction had 5 bases not matched to a gene; V was cut back by 6 bases and J by 0 bases. CDR3 length equals 15 residues. In DNA, the CDR3 is TGTGCCAGCAGGGGACAGTCGAGCTCCTACAATGAGCAGTTCTTC. It encodes CASRGQSSSYNEQFF.

The table lists this clonotype with a few counts. V is TRBV20-1 and J is TRBJ2-2; TRBD2 matches 12 bases. CDR1 is DFQATT and CDR2 is SNEGSKA in the germline V gene (reference sequence). This CDR3 is built from 15 residues. Trimming removed 6 bases from V and 5 bases from J; junction bases left unmatched: 7. This CDR3 is CSATTSGSVTGELFF. In DNA form, the CDR3 reads TGCAGTGCCACGACTAGCGGGAGCGTTACCGGGGAGCTGTTTTTT.

The table lists this clonotype with a few counts. The chain employs TRBV7-2 and TRBJ2-7; D is ambiguous. Germline V CDR1 and CDR2: SGHTA, FQGNSA. The CDR3 extends over 13 amino acids. V was shortened by 1 base and J by 3 bases, with 7 bases between the two germline ends. The CDR3 sequence is CASSLEAGYEQYF. The CDR3 DNA reads as TGTGCCAGCAGCTTAGAGGCCGGCTACGAGCAGTACTTC. Complete variable domain (other parts from reference TRBV7-2 and TRBJ2-7): GAGVSQSPSNKVTEKGKDVELRCDPISGHTALYWYRQSLGQGLEFLIYFQGNSAPDKSGLPSDRFSAERTGGSVSTLTIQRTQQEDSAVYLCASSLEAGYEQYFGPGTRLTVT.

The chain recombines TRBV7-9 with TRBJ2-1; D remains ambiguous. Trimming stripped 2 bases from V and 6 bases from J, with 8 bases between. The CDR3 length is 13 residues. Per the germline V gene, CDR1 is SEHNR and CDR2 is FQNEAQ (reference sequence). DNA for the CDR3: TGTGCCAGCAGCTTAAGCCCCGCCAATGAGCAGTTCTTC. This encodes CASSLSPANEQFF. Based on the CDR3 plus reference TRBV7-9 and TRBJ2-1, the full variable domain is DTGVSQNPRHKITKRGQNVTFRCDPISEHNRLYWYRQTLGQGPEFLTYFQNEAQLEKSRLLSDRFSAERPKGSFSTLEIQRTEQGDSAMYLCASSLSPANEQFFGPGTRLTVL.

The chain couples TRBV29-1 to TRBJ1-4; D is unclear. This CDR3 is built from 12 residues. In germline, CDR1 is SQVTM, CDR2 ANQGSEA. V was pared by 6 bases and J by 8 bases, with 13 bases between. CDR3 DNA: TGCAGCGTCCTATTGGGCGGGGAAAAACTGTTTTTT. As protein: CSVLLGGEKLFF. Full variable domain (outside the CDR3, taken from reference TRBV29-1 and TRBJ1-4): SAVISQKPSRDICQRGTSLTIQCQVDSQVTMMFWYRQQPGQSLTLIATANQGSEATYESGFVIDKFPISRPNLTFSTLTVSNMSPEDSSIYLCSVLLGGEKLFFGSGTQLSVL.